Presented here are 10 T cell receptor beta chains from one specimen sequenced in a study of shared clonotypes between healthy human individuals (dated by TCRdb to 2020 to 2022). Receptor amplification or capture employed the immunoSEQ multiplex PCR assay. Imported from immuneACCESS, the table was reduced by TCRdb to in-frame sequences with V and J called. These copies leave out some clones; in studies compared against another copy, an unresolved V gene accounts for under half, and the cause of the remainder is not known. The sample includes some 2,400,000 clones, with 90% to 97% observed a single time. The top ten constitute roughly 0.13% of the sample. The sample comprised naive CD4+ T cells sorted from blood. The label giving this sample's cell subset or site can be read as: CD45RA+ positively selected. The receptors were sampled from a man younger than 30 in good health.

V and J are TRBV6-1 and TRBJ1-2, with D unresolved. The CDR3 runs 17 residues. Trimming took off 3 bases at V and 0 bases at J, with 17 bases between the two ends. The V gene's germline CDR1 is MNHNS and CDR2 SASEGT. The CDR3 bases are TGTGCCAGCAGTGACCTTCCATCGACCGGAGCTAACTATGGCTACACCTTC. This translates into CASSDLPSTGANYGYTF.

Remarks on this clone: Other nucleotide sequences in the sample specify the same CDR3. The rearrangement links TRBV5-1 to TRBJ1-2, with unresolved D. The CDR3 totals 13 residues. The germline CDR1 and CDR2 sequences are SGHRS and YFSETQ. The V end was cut by 0 bases, the J end by 4 bases, with 7 bases between. In DNA, the CDR3 is TGCGCCAGCAGCTTGGCCCTGGGCTATGGCTACACCTTC. This translates into CASSLALGYGYTF.

This chain links TRBV5-4 with TRBJ1-1, with 8 bases lining up with TRBD1. The CDR3 is 15 residues long. Germline V gene sequence: CDR1 SGHNT, CDR2 YYREEE (reference sequence). V dropped 0 bases and J dropped 9; count of bases not matched to a gene: 10. The CDR3 coding sequence is TGTGCCAGCAGCTTGGGGGGGACAGGTTCAGGGAAAGCTTTCTTT. This encodes CASSLGGTGSGKAFF.

CDR3: CASSLRRTDTQYF. DNA of the CDR3: TGCGCCAGCAGCTTGCGCCGCACAGATACGCAGTATTTT. The chain carries TRBV5-1 and TRBJ2-3, with D unclear. The V end lost 1 base, the J end lost 1 base, and 4 bases lay between the germline ends. Germline CDR1 SGHRS, CDR2 YFSETQ. The length of the CDR3 is 13 residues.

The chain couples TRBV11-2 to TRBJ2-5; 11 bases match TRBD1. Per germline, CDR1 SGHAT and CDR2 FQNNGV. This CDR3 is built from 14 residues. V lost 5 bases, J lost 3 bases, and 2 bases stayed unmatched. CDR3 sequence (DNA): TGTGCCAGCAGCCGGGACAGGGGGAAAGAGACCCAGTACTTC. It specifies CASSRDRGKETQYF.

The gene calls are TRBV7-2 and TRBJ2-4, with unresolved D. CDR3 length equals 12 residues. Per the germline V gene, CDR1 is SGHTA and CDR2 is FQGNSA. Trimming took off 3 bases at V and 6 bases at J, with 6 bases between the two ends. The CDR3: CASSFLANIQYF. For the CDR3, the DNA is TGTGCCAGCAGCTTTCTCGCAAACATTCAGTACTTC.

The rearrangement uses TRBV18 and TRBJ1-5; D unresolved. The V end was cut by 8 bases, the J end by 3 bases, with 14 bases between. The CDR3 spans 14 residues. Germline lookup yields CDR1 KGHSH and CDR2 LQKENI. The CDR3 DNA is TGTGCCAGCGCCAATGGGCGCCTCAATCAGCCCCAGCATTTT. It encodes CASANGRLNQPQHF.

V gene TRBV9 combines with J gene TRBJ2-7; 13 bases match TRBD2. Per germline, CDR1 SGDLS and CDR2 YYNGEE. Trimming cost V 0 bases and J 6 bases; bases outside gene matches: 6. The CDR3 spans 16 residues. CDR3 in DNA: TGTGCCAGCAGCGTAGAGGTTGGACTAGCGGGAGCCGAGCAGTACTTC. This codes for CASSVEVGLAGAEQYF. Variable domain in full (rest from reference TRBV9 and TRBJ2-7): DSGVTQTPKHLITATGQRVTLRCSPRSGDLSVYWYQQSLDQGLQFLIQYYNGEERAKGNILERFSAQQFPDLHSELNLSSLELGDSALYFCASSVEVGLAGAEQYFGPGTRLTVT.

This clone has only one observation. The chain has TRBV5-6 and TRBJ1-1, with D perhaps matching TRBD1 (6 bases). Trimming removed 4 bases from V and 11 bases from J, with 18 bases in between. There are 13 residues in the CDR3. Germline loops: CDR1 SGHDT, CDR2 YYEEEE. The chain's CDR3 is CASSLGTLERAFF. The CDR3 DNA follows: TGTGCCAGCAGCCTAGGGACACTAGAGAGGGCTTTCTTT.

About this clone: Other DNA sequences in the sample encode the same CDR3. CDR3 sequence (DNA): TGTGCCAGCAGCTCGGGACAGGGGGCAGATACGCAGTATTTT. Protein product: CASSSGQGADTQYF. This chain uses TRBV7-9 with TRBJ2-3; 11 nucleotides agree with TRBD1. With V trimmed by 4 bases and J by 4 bases, 1 base remained unmatched. CDR3 size: 14 residues. Per the germline V gene, CDR1 is SEHNR and CDR2 is FQNEAQ (reference sequence).